These 30 T cell receptor beta chains originate from one sample sequenced in a study of glioma-infiltrating T cells after dendritic cell vaccination. The method was immunoSEQ multiplex PCR; TCRdb's version includes in-frame clones alone and lacks a portion of them. The sample records tens of thousands of clones, approximately 87% being singletons. The material sequenced was blood, taken before dendritic cell vaccination. Every receptor here comes from a human donor with glioblastoma.

The chain employs TRBV11-3 and TRBJ2-1, with D hard to call. Germline V CDR1 and CDR2: SGHNT, YENEEA. There are 11 residues in the CDR3. The V gene lost 5 bases and the J gene lost 3 bases, with 2 bases spanning the gap. CDR3 residues: CASSRYNEQFF. In DNA form, the CDR3 reads TGTGCCAGCAGCCGCTACAATGAGCAGTTCTTC.

The chain joins TRBV7-2 to TRBJ1-1; D is undetermined. This CDR3 region has 15 residues. The germline V gene encodes CDR1 SGHTA and CDR2 FQGNSA. Trimming left V 1 base short and J 3 bases short, with 12 bases between. CDR3 loop: CASSLVSGGHTEAFF. The CDR3 coding sequence is TGTGCCAGCAGCTTAGTATCCGGCGGGCACACTGAAGCTTTCTTT. Supplemented by reference TRBV7-2 and TRBJ1-1, the full variable domain reads GAGVSQSPSNKVTEKGKDVELRCDPISGHTALYWYRQSLGQGLEFLIYFQGNSAPDKSGLPSDRFSAERTGGSVSTLTIQRTQQEDSAVYLCASSLVSGGHTEAFFGQGTRLTVV.

The chain employs TRBV5-1 and TRBJ1-1; a weak D match, TRBD1 (5 bases). Germline V CDR1 and CDR2: SGHRS, YFSETQ. Trimming removed 4 bases at V and 3 bases at J, with 16 bases between. The CDR3 extends over 15 amino acids. The CDR3 loop is CASSLEWSGYTEAFF. The CDR3, as DNA: TGCGCCAGCAGCCTGGAATGGTCAGGGTACACTGAAGCTTTCTTT. Supplemented by reference TRBV5-1 and TRBJ1-1, the full variable domain reads KAGVTQTPRYLIKTRGQQVTLSCSPISGHRSVSWYQQTPGQGLQFLFEYFSETQRNKGNFPGRFSGRQFSNSRSEMNVSTLELGDSALYLCASSLEWSGYTEAFFGQGTRLTVV.

This clone was found once. The chain is built from TRBV7-2 and TRBJ2-2; D perhaps matches TRBD2 (5 bases). CDR3 size: 13 residues. The V and J ends lost 4 bases and 7 bases respectively, with 10 bases between them. Germline V lookup: CDR1 SGHTA, CDR2 FQGNSA. CDR3 in DNA: TGTGCCAGCAGCTCCACTAGACACGGGGAGCTGTTTTTT. Translation: CASSSTRHGELFF.

The chain employs TRBV6-4 and TRBJ2-5, with D uncertain. CDR1 and CDR2 from the germline V gene are MRHNA and SNTAGT. Trimming took 6 bases from V and 5 from J, leaving 16 bases between them. The CDR3 totals 14 residues. The CDR3 spells CASRASTPRETQYF. CDR3 DNA sequence: TGTGCCAGCAGAGCGTCGACCCCGCGGGAGACCCAGTACTTC.

The chain uses TRBV2 and TRBJ2-3; TRBD2 aligns across 9 bases. Germline loops: CDR1 SNHLY, CDR2 FYNNEI. The trim removed 7 bases at V and 6 bases at J, leaving 14 bases unmatched. This CDR3 contains 16 residues. CDR3 in DNA: TGTGCCAGCATCCGCGGGGGGGCCTCTTTCAGGGATACGCAGTATTTT. Amino acid sequence: CASIRGGASFRDTQYF.

The chain carries TRBV5-6 and TRBJ2-5; the match to TRBD2 covers 13 bases. Germline V lookup: CDR1 SGHDT, CDR2 YYEEEE. The CDR3 loop spans 14 amino acids. V lost 4 bases and J lost 5; bases outside the gene matches: 2. CDR3 loop: CASSRTSGSETQYF. Here the CDR3 DNA reads TGTGCCAGCAGCCGGACTAGCGGGAGCGAGACCCAGTACTTC.

V gene TRBV4-3 combines with J gene TRBJ1-1; no reliable D call. From germline, CDR1 is LGHNA and CDR2 YSLEER. This CDR3 comprises 13 residues. The germline V and J ends were trimmed by 5 bases and 1 base, with 8 bases remaining between them. The CDR3 here is CASSTQTNTEAFF. CDR3 DNA sequence: TGCGCCAGCAGCACTCAAACGAACACTGAAGCTTTCTTT.

The rearrangement links TRBV19 to TRBJ2-1; D gene unclear. Germline loops: CDR1 LNHDA, CDR2 SQIVND (reference sequence). V was trimmed by 5 bases and J by 7 bases, leaving 9 bases between them. The length of the CDR3 is 12 residues. The CDR3 region is CASSRRVNEQFF. The CDR3 nucleotides read TGTGCCAGTAGTCGCCGAGTGAATGAGCAGTTCTTC. The variable domain in full, with the rest retrieved from reference TRBV19 and TRBJ2-1, is DGGITQSPKYLFRKEGQNVTLSCEQNLNHDAMYWYRQDPGQGLRLIYYSQIVNDFQKGDIAEGYSVSREKKESFPLTVTSAQKNPTAFYLCASSRRVNEQFFGPGTRLTVL.

V usage is TRBV27 and J usage is TRBJ2-7, with 7 bases aligning to TRBD1. V was clipped by 5 bases and J by 6 bases; unmatched bases: 16. Germline CDR1 MNHEY, CDR2 SMNVEV (reference sequence). The CDR3 runs 16 residues. CDR3 sequence: CASSQQIRQGRGEQYF. CDR3 nucleotide sequence: TGTGCCAGCAGTCAGCAGATCAGACAGGGAAGGGGCGAGCAGTACTTC.

The CDR3 protein is CPDGKKRESTDTQYF. In DNA, the CDR3 is TGTCCGGACGGAAAAAAGCGGGAGAGCACAGATACGCAGTATTTT. The chain uses TRBV6-9 and TRBJ2-3, with TRBD2 matching over 8 bases. CDR1 is MNHGY and CDR2 is SVAAGI in the germline V gene. CDR3 size: 15 residues.

V is TRBV15 and J is TRBJ2-3; 9 bases line up with TRBD2. Germline CDR1 LNHNV, CDR2 YYDKDF (reference sequence). The CDR3 length is 18 residues. V was clipped by 2 bases and J by 6 bases; unmatched bases: 15. CDR3 sequence: CATSRPASVAGAADTQYF. The CDR3 DNA follows: TGTGCCACCAGCAGACCGGCCTCGGTAGCGGGAGCGGCTGATACGCAGTATTTT.

This chain joins TRBV5-8 and TRBJ2-7; D perhaps matches TRBD2 (6 bases). The CDR3 runs to 15 residues. Germline V gives CDR1 SGHTS, CDR2 YDEGEE. Trimming pared 3 bases from V and 2 bases from J, leaving 15 bases between. The CDR3 is CASSWRGGAAYEQYF. In nucleotides, the CDR3 is TGTGCCAGCAGCTGGAGGGGTGGGGCTGCCTACGAGCAGTACTTC.

The J gene is TRBJ2-1, the V gene TRBV5-1, with unresolved D. This CDR3 is 13 amino acids long. V shed 1 base and J shed 10 bases, with 12 bases lying between them. CDR1 and CDR2 from the germline V gene are SGHRS and YFSETQ. As DNA, the CDR3 is TGCGCCAGCAGCTTGACCGACTTCCGGGAGCAGTTCTTC. This translates into CASSLTDFREQFF.

The chain joins TRBV7-3 to TRBJ1-1, with D perhaps TRBD1 (5 bases). The germline gives CDR1 SGHTA, CDR2 FQGTGA. The CDR3 covers 14 residues. V was clipped by 0 bases and J by 11 bases, with 16 bases between them. CDR3 amino acids: CASSLTGGTPGAFF. The CDR3 bases are TGTGCCAGCAGCTTAACTGGAGGGACCCCTGGGGCTTTCTTT.

This clone turned up a few times. This rearrangement joins TRBV19 to TRBJ2-3; 8 bases map to TRBD1. The CDR3 contains 16 residues. The V gene's germline CDR1 is LNHDA and CDR2 SQIVND (reference sequence). V was pared by 1 base and J by 1 base, with 4 bases of the junction left unmatched. In DNA, the CDR3 is TGTGCCAGTAGTATAGTGGCAGGGGGCGGCACAGATACGCAGTATTTT. Translating it yields CASSIVAGGGTDTQYF.

The chain carries TRBV19 and TRBJ2-3; the D gene is possibly TRBD2 (6 bases). This CDR3 comprises 13 residues. V was trimmed by 5 bases and J by 4 bases, leaving 10 bases between them. Germline V gene lookup returns CDR1 LNHDA and CDR2 SQIVND (reference sequence). The CDR3 coding sequence is TGTGCCAGTAGTTTACGGAGGGCAGATACGCAGTATTTT. The encoded protein is CASSLRRADTQYF.

The rearrangement links TRBV6-5 to TRBJ1-2; no clear D gene. Trimming removed 8 bases from V and 8 bases from J, with 15 bases in between. The CDR3 runs 12 residues. Germline CDR1 reads MNHEY; CDR2 reads SVGAGI. The CDR3 loop reads CASRLGTGGYTF. The CDR3 nucleotides read TGTGCCAGCCGCCTAGGTACGGGGGGCTACACCTTC.

The chain combines TRBV2 with TRBJ2-7, with D possibly being TRBD1 (5 bases). Germline V gene lookup returns CDR1 SNHLY and CDR2 FYNNEI. This CDR3 has 13 amino acids. V lost 3 bases, J lost 3 bases, and 9 bases lay in between. CDR3 coding DNA: TGTGCCAGCAGTGAGCAGGGTAACTACGAGCAGTACTTC. The encoded protein is CASSEQGNYEQYF.

The CDR3 spells CASSQELTRSPLHF. In nucleotides, the CDR3 is TGTGCCAGCAGCCAAGAACTGACACGTTCACCCCTCCACTTT. This sequence joins TRBV4-2 and TRBJ1-6; no clear D. The germline V gene has CDR1 LGHNA and CDR2 YNFKEQ. This CDR3 region has 14 residues. Trimming pared 0 bases from V and 9 bases from J, leaving 9 bases between.

The table lists this clone with a few counts. The chain links TRBV25-1 to TRBJ1-2; 12 bases agree with TRBD1. J lost 4 bases, V lost 6 bases, and 3 bases had no gene match. CDR1 and CDR2 from the germline V gene are MGHDK and SYGVNS. The length of the CDR3 is 14 residues. The CDR3 spells CASRGQGAGYGYTF. CDR3 nucleotide sequence: TGTGCCAGCAGGGGACAGGGGGCGGGCTATGGCTACACCTTC.

This clone was seen a handful of times. The chain couples TRBV19 to TRBJ2-3; possibly TRBD2 for D (6 bases). The CDR3 sequence is 16 residues long. Germline lookup yields CDR1 LNHDA and CDR2 SQIVND (reference sequence). V was trimmed by 4 bases and J by 0 bases, leaving 14 bases between them. The CDR3 loop reads CASSRGTPTSTDTQYF. The CDR3 nucleotides read TGTGCCAGTAGTAGGGGGACTCCAACTAGCACAGATACGCAGTATTTT.

This clone has just a few counts. The CDR3 DNA reads as TGCGCCAGCAGCCAGACCGGGACAGGTGAGGAAAAACTGTTTTTT. Protein product: CASSQTGTGEEKLFF. The chain carries TRBV4-1 and TRBJ1-4; 8 bases match TRBD1. Germline loops: CDR1 MGHRA, CDR2 YSYEKL. V trimming: 3 bases; J trimming: 8 bases; junction bases outside the gene matches: 8. The CDR3 covers 15 residues.

This clone was observed a single time. J is TRBJ1-1 and V is TRBV6-5; 9 positions agree with TRBD1. Germline assignment: CDR1 MNHEY and CDR2 SVGAGI. Losses at the gene ends were 6 bases for V and 1 base for J; bases not matched to a gene: 6. The CDR3 is made up of 15 amino acids. This CDR3 reads CASRSGTGQNTEAFF. As DNA, the CDR3 is TGTGCCAGCAGATCCGGGACAGGGCAGAACACTGAAGCTTTCTTT.

J is TRBJ1-2 and V is TRBV5-1; D is ambiguous. The CDR3 totals 13 residues. CDR1 is SGHRS, CDR2 YFSETQ, per germline. Trimming took off 0 bases at V and 8 bases at J, with 11 bases between the two ends. The CDR3 DNA reads as TGCGCCAGCAGCTTGGGAGATGTCGAAGGCTACACCTTC. It specifies CASSLGDVEGYTF. Together with reference TRBV5-1 and TRBJ1-2, the CDR3 gives the full variable domain: KAGVTQTPRYLIKTRGQQVTLSCSPISGHRSVSWYQQTPGQGLQFLFEYFSETQRNKGNFPGRFSGRQFSNSRSEMNVSTLELGDSALYLCASSLGDVEGYTFGSGTRLTVV.

This chain connects TRBV4-2 to TRBJ2-6, with D maybe TRBD2 (5 bases). The germline V and J ends were trimmed by 0 bases and 0 bases, with 15 bases remaining between them. Germline V lookup: CDR1 LGHNA, CDR2 YNFKEQ. The CDR3 runs to 19 residues. The CDR3 bases are TGTGCCAGCAGCCAAGATCAGCCAGCGGCAGTCTCTGGGGCCAACGTCCTGACTTTC. Amino acid sequence: CASSQDQPAAVSGANVLTF.

Remarks on this clone: The germline gene is not matched at one end of the junction; a read error may be the cause. This sequence joins TRBV7-7 and TRBJ2-1; D possibly corresponds to TRBD2 (6 bases). The CDR3 is 14 amino acids. The germline V gene encodes CDR1 SSHAT and CDR2 FNYEAQ (reference sequence). As DNA, the CDR3 is TGTGCTAGCAGCCCTAACCCGGGAGTGGAAGAGCAGTTCTTC. Translated, it gives CASSPNPGVEEQFF.

This sequence joins TRBV4-1 and TRBJ2-1, with 10 nucleotides matching TRBD2. The CDR3 spans 17 residues. The V gene end was trimmed by 5 bases and the J gene end by 2 bases; junction bases not matched to a gene: 9. The germline V gene encodes CDR1 MGHRA and CDR2 YSYEKL. The CDR3 DNA sequence: TGCGCCAGCAGCAAGGGAGCGGGGGGGATACCCTACAATGAGCAGTTCTTC. Translation gives CASSKGAGGIPYNEQFF.

The rearrangement joins TRBV5-5 to TRBJ2-7, with 7 bases that match TRBD1. The CDR3 has 11 residues. CDR1 is SGHKS, CDR2 YYEKEE, per germline (reference sequence). The junction had 6 bases not matched to a gene; V was cut back by 2 bases and J by 13 bases. Here the CDR3 reads CASSFRDRPYF. The CDR3 nucleotides read TGTGCCAGCAGCTTCCGGGACAGACCTTACTTC.

CDR3 loop: CASSQSHSTGAYNEQFF. The CDR3 region has the DNA TGCGCCAGCAGCCAATCTCACTCCACGGGGGCCTACAATGAGCAGTTCTTC. V is TRBV4-1 and J is TRBJ2-1, with a weak D call TRBD2 (6 bases). Germline V gives CDR1 MGHRA, CDR2 YSYEKL. This CDR3 has 17 amino acids. V gave up 2 bases and J gave up 2 bases, with 16 bases separating them.